This T cell receptor beta chain is from a study of cytomegalovirus exposure and HLA in healthy donors. Overall study context: In an early release, HLA-typed donors contributed tens of millions of unique TCR sequences.

Germline V CDR1 and CDR2: KGHSH, LQKENI. The V gene lost 6 bases and the J gene lost 0 bases, with 12 bases spanning the gap. This CDR3 is built from 15 residues. A word on this clone: Antigen unknown.

Whole-study findings and limits: TCR beta V segments were, for the most part, productive about 87% or about 30% of the time in an earlier analysis. In a later analysis, HLA-associated beta chains showed higher expansion and lower generation probabilities than comparable chains.

The study ran its PCR with 60 Vbeta and 13 Jbeta primers. Libraries were prepared by immunoSEQ multiplex PCR; TCRdb keeps only in-frame clonotypes and omits some of them. The sample shows 100,000 to 150,000 clones, more than 65% of them seen only once. Input material: PBMCs. The origin of this receptor is a man younger than 35 in good health and CMV-seronegative. The chain couples TRBV18 to TRBJ1-3, with D unresolved. The CDR3 nucleotides are TGTGCCAGCTCGCCGAGCGGGAGCTCTGGAAACACCATATATTTT. Protein sequence: CASSPSGSSGNTIYF.